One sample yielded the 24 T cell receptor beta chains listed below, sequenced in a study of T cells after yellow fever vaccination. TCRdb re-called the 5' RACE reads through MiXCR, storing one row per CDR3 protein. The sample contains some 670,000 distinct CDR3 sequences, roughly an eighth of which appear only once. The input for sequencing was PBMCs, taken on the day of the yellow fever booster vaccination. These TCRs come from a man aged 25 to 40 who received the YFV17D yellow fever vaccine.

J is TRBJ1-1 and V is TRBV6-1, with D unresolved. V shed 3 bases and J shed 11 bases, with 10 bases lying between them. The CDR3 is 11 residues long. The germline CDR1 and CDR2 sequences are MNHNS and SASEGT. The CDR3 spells CASSDFDAAFF. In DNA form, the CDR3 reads TGTGCCAGCAGTGACTTCGACGCCGCTTTCTTT.

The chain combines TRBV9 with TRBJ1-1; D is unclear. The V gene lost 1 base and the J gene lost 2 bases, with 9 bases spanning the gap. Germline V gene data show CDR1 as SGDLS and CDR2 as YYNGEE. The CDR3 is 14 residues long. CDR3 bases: TGTGCCAGCAGCGTACTGATAGACAACACTGAAGCTTTCTTT. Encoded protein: CASSVLIDNTEAFF.

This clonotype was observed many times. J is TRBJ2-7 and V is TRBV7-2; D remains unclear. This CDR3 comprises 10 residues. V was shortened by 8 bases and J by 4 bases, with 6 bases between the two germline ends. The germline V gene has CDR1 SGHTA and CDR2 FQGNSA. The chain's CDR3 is CASGQYEQYF. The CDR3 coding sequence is TGTGCCAGCGGCCAATACGAGCAGTACTTC. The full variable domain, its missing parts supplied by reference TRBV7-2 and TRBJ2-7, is GAGVSQSPSNKVTEKGKDVELRCDPISGHTALYWYRQSLGQGLEFLIYFQGNSAPDKSGLPSDRFSAERTGGSVSTLTIQRTQQEDSAVYLCASGQYEQYFGPGTRLTVT.

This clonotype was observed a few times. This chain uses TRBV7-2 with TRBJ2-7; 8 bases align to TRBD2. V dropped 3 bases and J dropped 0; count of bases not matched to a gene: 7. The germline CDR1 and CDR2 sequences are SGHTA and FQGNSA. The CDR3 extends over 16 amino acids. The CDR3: CASSLTSAWSSYEQYF. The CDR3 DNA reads TGTGCCAGCAGCTTGACTAGCGCCTGGAGCTCCTACGAGCAGTACTTC.

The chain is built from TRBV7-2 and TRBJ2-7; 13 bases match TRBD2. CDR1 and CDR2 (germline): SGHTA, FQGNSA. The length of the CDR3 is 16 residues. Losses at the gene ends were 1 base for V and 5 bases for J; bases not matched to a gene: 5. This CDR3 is CASSLGGTSGTNEQYF. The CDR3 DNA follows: TGTGCCAGCAGCTTAGGAGGGACTAGCGGGACAAACGAGCAGTACTTC.

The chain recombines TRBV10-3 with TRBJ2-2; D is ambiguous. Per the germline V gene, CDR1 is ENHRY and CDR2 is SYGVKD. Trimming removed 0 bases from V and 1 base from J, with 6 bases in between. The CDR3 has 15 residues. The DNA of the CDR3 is TGTGCCATCAGTGAGTCCCCAGGGAACACCGGGGAGCTGTTTTTT. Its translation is CAISESPGNTGELFF.

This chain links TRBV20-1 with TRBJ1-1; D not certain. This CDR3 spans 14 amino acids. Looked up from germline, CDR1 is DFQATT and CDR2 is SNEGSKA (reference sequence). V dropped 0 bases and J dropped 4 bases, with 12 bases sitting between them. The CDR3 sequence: CSARDPAAGTEAFF. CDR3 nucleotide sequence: TGCAGTGCTAGAGACCCCGCGGCGGGCACTGAAGCTTTCTTT.

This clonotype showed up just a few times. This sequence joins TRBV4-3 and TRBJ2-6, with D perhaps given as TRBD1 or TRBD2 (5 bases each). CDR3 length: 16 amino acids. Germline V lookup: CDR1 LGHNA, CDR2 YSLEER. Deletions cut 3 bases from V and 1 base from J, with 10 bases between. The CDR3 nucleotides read TGCGCCAGCAGCCATCAGAGGGGTTCTGGGGCCAACGTCCTGACTTTC. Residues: CASSHQRGSGANVLTF.

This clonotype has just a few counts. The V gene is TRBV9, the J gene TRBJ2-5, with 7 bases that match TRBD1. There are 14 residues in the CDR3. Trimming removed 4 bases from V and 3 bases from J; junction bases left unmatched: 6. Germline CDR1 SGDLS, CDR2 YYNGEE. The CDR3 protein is CASSPRGREETQYF. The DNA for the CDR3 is TGTGCCAGCAGCCCCAGGGGGAGAGAAGAGACCCAGTACTTC.

CDR3 protein: CSAGTSGAAGETQYF. The CDR3 DNA is TGCAGCGCAGGGACTAGCGGAGCGGCGGGGGAGACCCAGTACTTC. The chain carries TRBV29-1 and TRBJ2-5; 11 positions agree with TRBD2. Per germline, CDR1 SQVTM and CDR2 ANQGSEA. The CDR3 totals 15 residues. Unmatched junction bases numbered 12, after V lost 7 bases and J lost 5 bases. Together with reference TRBV29-1 and TRBJ2-5, the CDR3 gives the full variable domain: SAVISQKPSRDICQRGTSLTIQCQVDSQVTMMFWYRQQPGQSLTLIATANQGSEATYESGFVIDKFPISRPNLTFSTLTVSNMSPEDSSIYLCSAGTSGAAGETQYFGPGTRLLVL.

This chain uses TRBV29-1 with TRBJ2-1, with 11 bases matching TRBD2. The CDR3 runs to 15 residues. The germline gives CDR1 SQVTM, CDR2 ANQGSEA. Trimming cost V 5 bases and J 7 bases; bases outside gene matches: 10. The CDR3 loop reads CSVPAGTSGFNEQFF. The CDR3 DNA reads TGCAGCGTTCCAGCCGGGACTAGCGGTTTTAATGAGCAGTTCTTC.

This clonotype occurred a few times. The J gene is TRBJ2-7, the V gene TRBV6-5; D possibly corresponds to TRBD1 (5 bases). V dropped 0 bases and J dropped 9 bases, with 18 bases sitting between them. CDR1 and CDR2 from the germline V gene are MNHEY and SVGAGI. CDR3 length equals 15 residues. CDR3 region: CASSYSLQGSLGQYF. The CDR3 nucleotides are TGTGCCAGCAGTTACTCCCTCCAGGGATCTCTGGGGCAGTACTTC.

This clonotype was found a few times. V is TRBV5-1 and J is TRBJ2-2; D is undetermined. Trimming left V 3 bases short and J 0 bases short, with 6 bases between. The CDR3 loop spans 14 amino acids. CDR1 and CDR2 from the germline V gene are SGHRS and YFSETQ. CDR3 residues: CASSSQPNTGELFF. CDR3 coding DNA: TGCGCCAGCAGCTCTCAGCCGAACACCGGGGAGCTGTTTTTT.

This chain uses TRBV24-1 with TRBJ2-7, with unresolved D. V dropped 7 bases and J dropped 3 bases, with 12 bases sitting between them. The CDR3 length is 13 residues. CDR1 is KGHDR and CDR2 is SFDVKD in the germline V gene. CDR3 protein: CATSKETSYEQYF. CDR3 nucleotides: TGTGCCACCAGCAAAGAGACGAGCTACGAGCAGTACTTC.

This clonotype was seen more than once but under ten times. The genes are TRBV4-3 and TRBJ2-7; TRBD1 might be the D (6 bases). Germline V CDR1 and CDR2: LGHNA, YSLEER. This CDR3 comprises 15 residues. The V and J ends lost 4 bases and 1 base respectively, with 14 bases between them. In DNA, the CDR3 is TGCGCCAGCAGCCGTTCCCGGGACACTTCCTACGAGCAGTACTTC. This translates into CASSRSRDTSYEQYF.

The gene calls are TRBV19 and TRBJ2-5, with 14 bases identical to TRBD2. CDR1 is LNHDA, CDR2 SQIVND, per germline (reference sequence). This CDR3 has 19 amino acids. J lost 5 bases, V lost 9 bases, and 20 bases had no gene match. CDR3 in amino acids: CASQPQILGLAGGPETQYF. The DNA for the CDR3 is TGTGCCAGCCAGCCCCAGATTCTTGGACTAGCGGGAGGCCCCGAGACCCAGTACTTC. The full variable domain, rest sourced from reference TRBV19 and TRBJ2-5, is DGGITQSPKYLFRKEGQNVTLSCEQNLNHDAMYWYRQDPGQGLRLIYYSQIVNDFQKGDIAEGYSVSREKKESFPLTVTSAQKNPTAFYLCASQPQILGLAGGPETQYFGPGTRLLVL.

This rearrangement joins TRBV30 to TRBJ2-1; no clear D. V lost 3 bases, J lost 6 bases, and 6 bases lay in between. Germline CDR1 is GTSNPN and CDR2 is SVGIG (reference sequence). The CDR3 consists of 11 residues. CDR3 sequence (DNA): TGTGCCTGGAGATGGGGCAATGAGCAGTTCTTC. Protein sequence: CAWRWGNEQFF.

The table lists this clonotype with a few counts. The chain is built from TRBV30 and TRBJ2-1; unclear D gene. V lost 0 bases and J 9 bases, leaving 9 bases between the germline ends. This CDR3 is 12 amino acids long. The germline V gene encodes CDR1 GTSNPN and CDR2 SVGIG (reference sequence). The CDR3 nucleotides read TGTGCCTGGAGTGTACGTGGGATTGAGCAGTTCTTC. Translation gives CAWSVRGIEQFF.

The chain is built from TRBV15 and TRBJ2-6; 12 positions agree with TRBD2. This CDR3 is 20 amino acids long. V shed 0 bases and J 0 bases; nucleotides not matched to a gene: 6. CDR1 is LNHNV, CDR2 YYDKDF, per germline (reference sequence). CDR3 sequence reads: CATSRDFATSGSSGANVLTF. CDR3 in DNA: TGTGCCACCAGCAGAGATTTTGCGACTAGCGGGAGCTCTGGGGCCAACGTCCTGACTTTC.

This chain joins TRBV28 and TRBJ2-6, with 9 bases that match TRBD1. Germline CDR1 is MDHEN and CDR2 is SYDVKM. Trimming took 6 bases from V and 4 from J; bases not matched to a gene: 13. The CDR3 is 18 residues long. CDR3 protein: CASSHLPGTGSGANVLTF. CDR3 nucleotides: TGTGCCAGCAGCCACCTCCCCGGGACAGGGTCAGGGGCCAACGTCCTGACTTTC. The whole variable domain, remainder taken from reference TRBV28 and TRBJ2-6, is DVKVTQSSRYLVKRTGEKVFLECVQDMDHENMFWYRQDPGLGLRLIYFSYDVKMKEKGDIPEGYSVSREKKERFSLILESASTNQTSMYLCASSHLPGTGSGANVLTFGAGSRLTVL.

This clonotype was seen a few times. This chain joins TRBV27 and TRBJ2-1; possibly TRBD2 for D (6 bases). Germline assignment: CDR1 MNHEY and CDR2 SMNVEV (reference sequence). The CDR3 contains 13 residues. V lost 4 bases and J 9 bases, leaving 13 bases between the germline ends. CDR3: CASSWSLGGEQFF. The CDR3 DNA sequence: TGTGCCAGCAGTTGGTCTTTGGGGGGTGAGCAGTTCTTC.

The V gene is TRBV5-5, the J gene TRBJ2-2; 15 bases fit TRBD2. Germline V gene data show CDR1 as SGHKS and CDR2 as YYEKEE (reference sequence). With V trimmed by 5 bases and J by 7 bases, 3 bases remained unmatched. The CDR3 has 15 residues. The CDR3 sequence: CASRGLAGGIGELFF. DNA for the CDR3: TGTGCCAGCAGGGGACTAGCGGGAGGAATCGGGGAGCTGTTTTTT.

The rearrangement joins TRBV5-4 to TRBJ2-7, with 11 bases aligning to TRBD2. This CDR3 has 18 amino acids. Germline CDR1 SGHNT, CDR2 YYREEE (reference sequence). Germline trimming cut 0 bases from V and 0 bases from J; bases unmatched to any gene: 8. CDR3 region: CASSLARLAGGGSYEQYF. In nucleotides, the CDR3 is TGTGCCAGCAGCTTGGCGCGGCTAGCGGGGGGCGGCTCCTACGAGCAGTACTTC.

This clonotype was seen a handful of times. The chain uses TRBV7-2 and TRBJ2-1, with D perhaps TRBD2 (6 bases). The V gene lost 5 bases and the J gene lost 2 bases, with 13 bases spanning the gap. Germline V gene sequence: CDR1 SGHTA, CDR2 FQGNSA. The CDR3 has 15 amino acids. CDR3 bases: TGTGCCAGCAGCCCAAGCGGGCCAGCCTACAATGAGCAGTTCTTC. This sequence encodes CASSPSGPAYNEQFF.